The rows below give T cell receptor beta chains drawn from one sample of a study of cytomegalovirus exposure and HLA in healthy donors. The repertoire was sequenced with immunoSEQ multiplex PCR; TCRdb's copy has only in-frame clones and lacks some. The repertoire includes roughly 120,000 clones, roughly 80% of them detected once, and over 2.5% sits in the top ten. Material for sequencing was PBMCs. The receptors come from a male donor in good health and CMV-seronegative. Both conserved end residues are part of each CDR3. Fields, in order: clone size, D gene, V gene, J gene, CDR3 DNA, CDR3 protein. D genes are given only for firm matches. Rows may omit the clone size; those that give it use once, few, many or a size class.

>-|-|TRBV25-1|TRBJ2-3
TGTGCCAGCATAGGGGGTCCCCAGTATACGCAGTATTTT
CASIGGPQYTQYF
>-|-|TRBV5-6|TRBJ2-1
TGTGCCAGCAGCTTGGAGGCCCACCGGGTATCCTACAATGAGCAGTTCTTC
CASSLEAHRVSYNEQFF
>-|TRBD1|TRBV5-1|TRBJ2-1
TGCGCCAGCAGCTTGGTAGGGACAGCTTACAATGAGCAGTTCTTC
CASSLVGTAYNEQFF
>few|-|TRBV9|TRBJ2-3
TGTGCCAGCAGCGTTCCAGGCACAGATACGCAGTATTTT
CASSVPGTDTQYF
>-|-|TRBV27|TRBJ1-5
TGTGCCAGCAGTTTAATTTTTGCCAGGAGCAATCAGCCCCAGCATTTT
CASSLIFARSNQPQHF
>-|-|TRBV27|TRBJ2-7
TGTGCCAGCAGTTTAGAGGGCGAGCAGTACTTC
CASSLEGEQYF
>-|-|TRBV30|TRBJ1-2
TGTGCCTGGAGTGTATCCCAGAACTATGGCTACACCTTC
CAWSVSQNYGYTF
>-|TRBD1|TRBV10-3|TRBJ2-2
TGTGCCATCAGCCCACAGGGGGCGGTGGTGTTTTTT
CAISPQGAVVFF
>-|TRBD2|TRBV11-2|TRBJ2-5
TGTGCCAGTCGGACTAGCGGGAGGGGAGAGACCCAGTACTTC
CASRTSGRGETQYF
>-|-|TRBV5-1|TRBJ1-1
TGCGCCAGCAGCTTGGAGACAGGCCAGAACACTGAAGCTTTCTTT
CASSLETGQNTEAFF
>-|-|TRBV18|TRBJ1-2
TGTGCCAGCTCACCAACAGGGAAGGACTATGGCTACACCTTC
CASSPTGKDYGYTF
>-|TRBD2|TRBV5-4|TRBJ2-6
TGTGCCAGCAGCTTCGGGGGGGGAAGCTCTGGGGCCAACGGCCTGACTTTC
CASSFGGGSSGANGLTF
>-|TRBD1|TRBV6-6|TRBJ1-2
TGTGCCAGCATCGAGGGGGCTGGTGGCTACACCTTC
CASIEGAGGYTF
>-|-|TRBV7-9|TRBJ2-6
TGTGCCAGCAGCTCCCCAGGGATCTCTGGGGCCAACGTCCTGACTTTC
CASSSPGISGANVLTF
>-|TRBD1|TRBV7-2|TRBJ1-2
TGTGCCAGCAGAGAAACAGGGGGGGGTGGCTACACCTTC
CASRETGGGGYTF
>-|-|TRBV6-1|TRBJ2-7
TGTGCCAGCACCCGGTCAAGCTCCTACGAGCAGTACTTC
CASTRSSSYEQYF
>-|TRBD1|TRBV5-1|TRBJ1-1
TGCGCCAGCAGCTGGACAGGGCACACTGAAGCTTTCTTT
CASSWTGHTEAFF
>-|-|TRBV5-1|TRBJ1-4
TGCGCCAGCAGCTTTTGGGAGGCGGCTAATGAAAAACTGTTTTTT
CASSFWEAANEKLFF
>-|-|TRBV5-4|TRBJ1-2
TGTGCCAGCAGCTTGGTATCTGCGAAGCTTGGCTATGGCTACACCTTC
CASSLVSAKLGYGYTF
>-|-|TRBV7-9|TRBJ1-1
TGTTCCAGCAGCTTAGAAGTAGGGAGTTCCAGGGGTCCTGAAGCTTTCTTT
CSSSLEVGSSRGPEAFF
>few|TRBD1|TRBV27|TRBJ2-3
TGTGCCAGCATTGGTTTAGGGGGCACGCAGTATTTT
CASIGLGGTQYF
>few|TRBD1|TRBV5-1|TRBJ2-6
TGCGCCAGCAGCCCGACAGGGCGTGGGGCCAACGTCCTGACTTTC
CASSPTGRGANVLTF
>-|-|TRBV27|TRBJ2-1
TGTGCCAGCAGTTTCGGTAGCGAAAGGAGTGAGCAGTTCTTC
CASSFGSERSEQFF
>-|TRBD2|TRBV19|TRBJ2-3
TGTGCCAGTAGTATAGGGCTAGCGGGAGGAAGCACAGATACGCAGTATTTT
CASSIGLAGGSTDTQYF
>-|-|TRBV7-9|TRBJ2-3
TGTGCCAGCAGCCCGATGTTGACTCCTAGCACAGATACGCAGTATTTT
CASSPMLTPSTDTQYF